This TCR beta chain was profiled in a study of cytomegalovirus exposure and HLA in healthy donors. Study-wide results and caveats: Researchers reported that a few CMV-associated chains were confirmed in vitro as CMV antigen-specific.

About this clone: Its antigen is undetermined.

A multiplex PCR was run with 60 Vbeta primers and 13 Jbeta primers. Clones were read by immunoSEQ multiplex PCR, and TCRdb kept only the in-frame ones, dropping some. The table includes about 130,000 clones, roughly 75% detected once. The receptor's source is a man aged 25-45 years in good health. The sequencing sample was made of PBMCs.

The CDR3 coding sequence is TGTGCCAGCAGTGACCAAGCGGGAGGGCGGTCAGATACGCAGTATTTT. Protein sequence: CASSDQAGGRSDTQYF. J is TRBJ2-3 and V is TRBV6-1, with TRBD2 identical over 10 bases. The CDR3 consists of 16 residues. The V segment lost 3 bases and the J segment 4 bases; nucleotides outside the gene matches: 7. Looked up from germline, CDR1 is MNHNS and CDR2 is SASEGT.